These 8 T cell receptor beta chains share one sample of origin, sequenced in a study of CD8 T cells in ankylosing spondylitis. General study results and limits: A motif of eight or nine highly homologous TCR beta variants was seen as apparently characteristic of ankylosing spondylitis blood.

TCRdb redid the calling of the 5' RACE reads with MiXCR, one entry per CDR3 protein. This sample has 670,000 or so distinct CDR3 sequences; 15% to 20% occur once, and the top ten carry about a fifth. Antigen specificity for these receptors is unknown. Sequenced sample: blood, either unsorted or a sorted T cell fraction (not recorded which). These receptors all stem from a male donor with ankylosing spondylitis.

This clonotype was detected a few times. The rearrangement joins TRBV20-1 to TRBJ2-4; the match to TRBD2 covers 15 bases. V shed 3 bases, J shed 8 bases, and the junction held 11 bases outside the gene matches. Per germline, CDR1 DFQATT and CDR2 SNEGSKA (reference sequence). The CDR3 has 17 residues. The CDR3 loop reads CSASGSGTSGRSDIQYF. The CDR3 DNA follows: TGCAGTGCTAGTGGCTCCGGGACTAGCGGGAGGAGTGACATTCAGTACTTC.

V is TRBV11-2 and J is TRBJ1-4, with no clear D. Trimming pared 4 bases from V and 3 bases from J, leaving 12 bases between. CDR1 is SGHAT and CDR2 is FQNNGV in the germline V gene. There are 15 residues in the CDR3. This CDR3 reads CASSSEGGSNEKLFF. In nucleotides, the CDR3 is TGTGCCAGCAGCTCGGAGGGTGGGTCTAATGAAAAACTGTTTTTT. Using reference TRBV11-2 and TRBJ1-4 for the parts outside the CDR3, the full variable domain is EAGVAQSPRYKIIEKRQSVAFWCNPISGHATLYWYQQILGQGPKLLIQFQNNGVVDDSQLPKDRFSAERLKGVDSTLKIQPAKLEDSAVYLCASSSEGGSNEKLFFGSGTQLSVL.

In this sample, this clonotype turned up many times. The chain recombines TRBV25-1 with TRBJ2-7, with D perhaps TRBD1 (6 bases). V was clipped by 7 bases and J by 6 bases, with 16 bases between them. The CDR3 extends over 13 amino acids. Germline V gene sequence: CDR1 MGHDK, CDR2 SYGVNS. The CDR3 coding sequence is TGTGCCAGCAATTCGGACAGAGAAGGCGAGCAGTACTTC. Its translation is CASNSDREGEQYF.

The chain carries TRBV11-3 and TRBJ2-3; D ambiguous. The CDR3 is made up of 15 amino acids. Per the germline V gene, CDR1 is SGHNT and CDR2 is YENEEA. V shed 5 bases and J shed 3 bases, with 15 bases lying between them. Here the CDR3 DNA reads TGTGCCAGCAGCAAACGCCCCGGACGGACAGATACGCAGTATTTT. This gives the protein CASSKRPGRTDTQYF. Supplemented by reference TRBV11-3 and TRBJ2-3, the full variable domain reads EAGVVQSPRYKIIEKKQPVAFWCNPISGHNTLYWYLQNLGQGPELLIRYENEEAVDDSQLPKDRFSAERLKGVDSTLKIQPAELGDSAVYLCASSKRPGRTDTQYFGPGTRLTVL.

This clonotype was picked up a small number of times. The rearrangement links TRBV7-9 to TRBJ2-7; D is perhaps TRBD2 (6 bases). V shed 5 bases and J shed 5 bases, with 16 bases lying between them. The CDR3 loop spans 14 amino acids. CDR1 and CDR2 from the germline V gene are SEHNR and FQNEAQ (reference sequence). The CDR3 protein is CASSPPSAFDEQYF. In DNA form, the CDR3 reads TGTGCCAGCAGCCCTCCTAGCGCCTTCGACGAGCAGTACTTC.

This clonotype was seen more than once but under ten times. The chain carries TRBV7-3 and TRBJ1-2, with 8 nucleotides matching TRBD1. V dropped 5 bases and J dropped 6; count of bases not matched to a gene: 11. The CDR3 extends over 15 amino acids. Per the germline V gene, CDR1 is SGHTA and CDR2 is FQGTGA. The CDR3 DNA sequence: TGTGCCAGCAGCCAAACCGGACAGGGCCTACATGGCTACACCTTC. Its translation is CASSQTGQGLHGYTF. Supplemented by reference TRBV7-3 and TRBJ1-2, the full variable domain reads GAGVSQTPSNKVTEKGKYVELRCDPISGHTALYWYRQSLGQGPEFLIYFQGTGAADDSGLPNDRFFAVRPEGSVSTLKIQRTERGDSAVYLCASSQTGQGLHGYTFGSGTRLTVV.

V gene TRBV5-5 combines with J gene TRBJ2-1; TRBD2 might be the D (6 bases). The CDR3 contains 14 residues. Trimming pared 2 bases from V and 2 bases from J, leaving 8 bases between. The germline V gene has CDR1 SGHKS and CDR2 YYEKEE (reference sequence). The CDR3 nucleotides are TGTGCCAGCAGCTTTGCTAGCGCCTACAATGAGCAGTTCTTC. Residues: CASSFASAYNEQFF. Variable domain in full (rest from reference TRBV5-5 and TRBJ2-1): DAGVTQSPTHLIKTRGQQVTLRCSPISGHKSVSWYQQVLGQGPQFIFQYYEKEERGRGNFPDRFSARQFPNYSSELNVNALLLGDSALYLCASSFASAYNEQFFGPGTRLTVL.

The rearrangement uses TRBV12-3 or TRBV12-4 and TRBJ2-1; no firm D call. The CDR3 covers 11 residues. The V end was cut by 6 bases, the J end by 7 bases, with 7 bases between. The DNA of the CDR3 is TGTGCCAGCAGCGCATGGAATGAGCAGTTCTTC. It encodes CASSAWNEQFF.